The sequence of this T cell receptor (beta chain) was determined in a study of control samples from healthy donors and cancer patients. Repertoires were generated with immunoSEQ multiplex PCR, while TCRdb's copy carries only in-frame clones and drops some. The table includes roughly 200,000 clones, about 94% detected once. The sequenced material came from blood. This clonotype originated in a man aged 50 to 60 in good health.

The CDR3: CASSRADEAFF. The CDR3 DNA reads as TGTGCCAGTAGTCGGGCGGACGAAGCTTTCTTT. The J gene is TRBJ1-1, the V gene TRBV19; D gene unclear. This CDR3 contains 11 residues. V lost 5 bases to trimming and J lost 8 bases, with 9 bases between them. CDR1 and CDR2 (germline): LNHDA, SQIVND (reference sequence). The whole variable domain, remainder taken from reference TRBV19 and TRBJ1-1, is DGGITQSPKYLFRKEGQNVTLSCEQNLNHDAMYWYRQDPGQGLRLIYYSQIVNDFQKGDIAEGYSVSREKKESFPLTVTSAQKNPTAFYLCASSRADEAFFGQGTRLTVV.